The sequence of this T cell receptor (beta chain) was determined in a study of blood T cell repertoires in COVID-19. Looking at the study overall: Italy, Spain and the United States were the sources of the convalescent and acute COVID-19 samples.

This clone was detected only a few times. Clones were sequenced by immunoSEQ multiplex PCR, and TCRdb holds only the in-frame ones, with some missing. The data contain approximately 77,000 clones, 75% to 85% of them seen just once; the ten biggest clones take up more than 4%. This sequence originates from a woman in her 70s with acute or convalescent COVID-19. The sequenced sample was peripheral blood.

The CDR3 sequence: CASSLDLAVHGYTF. The CDR3 DNA is TGTGCCAGCAGCTTAGATCTGGCAGTCCATGGCTACACCTTC. The chain combines TRBV11-2 with TRBJ1-2; the D is unclear. The CDR3 spans 14 residues. Germline V gives CDR1 SGHAT, CDR2 FQNNGV. The germline V and J ends were trimmed by 0 bases and 6 bases, with 11 bases remaining between them.